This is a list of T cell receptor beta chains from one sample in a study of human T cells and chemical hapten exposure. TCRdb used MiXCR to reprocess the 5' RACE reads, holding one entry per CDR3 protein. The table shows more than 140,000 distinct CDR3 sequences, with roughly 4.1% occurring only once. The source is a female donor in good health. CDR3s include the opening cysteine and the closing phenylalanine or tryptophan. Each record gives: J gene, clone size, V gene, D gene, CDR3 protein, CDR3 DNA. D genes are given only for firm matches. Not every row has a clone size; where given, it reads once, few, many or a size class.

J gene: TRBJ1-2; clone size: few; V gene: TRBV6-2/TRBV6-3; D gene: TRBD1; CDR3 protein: CASSHGGQVNYGYTF; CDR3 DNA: TGTGCCAGCAGTCACGGCGGACAGGTTAACTATGGCTACACCTTC
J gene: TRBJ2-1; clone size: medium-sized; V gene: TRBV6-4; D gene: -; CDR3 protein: CASSDSKDRWAEQFF; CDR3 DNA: TGTGCCAGCAGTGACTCGAAGGATCGGTGGGCCGAGCAGTTCTTC
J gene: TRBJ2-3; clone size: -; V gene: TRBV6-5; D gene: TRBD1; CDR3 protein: CASSTGTGIIDTQYF; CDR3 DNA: TGTGCCAGCAGCACCGGGACAGGGATCATAGATACGCAGTATTTT
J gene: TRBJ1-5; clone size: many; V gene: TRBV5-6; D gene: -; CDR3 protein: CASSLAAGINQPQHF; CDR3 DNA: TGTGCCAGCAGCTTGGCCGCGGGGATCAATCAGCCCCAGCATTTT
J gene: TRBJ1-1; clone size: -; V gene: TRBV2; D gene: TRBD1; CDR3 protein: CAGRTGGYDTEAFF; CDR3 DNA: TGTGCCGGACGAACAGGGGGCTATGACACTGAAGCTTTCTTT
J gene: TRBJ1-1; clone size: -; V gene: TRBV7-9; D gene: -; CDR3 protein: CASSPNFQGKRNTEAFF; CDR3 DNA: TGTGCCAGCAGCCCAAATTTTCAGGGGAAGAGGAACACTGAAGCTTTCTTT
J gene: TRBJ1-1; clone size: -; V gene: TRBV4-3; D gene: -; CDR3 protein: CASSRDLIEGPDTEAFF; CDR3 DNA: TGCGCCAGCAGCCGCGACCTCATTGAGGGGCCGGACACTGAAGCTTTCTTT
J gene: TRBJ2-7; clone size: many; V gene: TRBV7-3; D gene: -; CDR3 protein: CASSPTPRLSSYEQYF; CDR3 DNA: TGTGCCAGCAGCCCGACCCCTAGACTGAGCTCCTACGAGCAGTACTTC
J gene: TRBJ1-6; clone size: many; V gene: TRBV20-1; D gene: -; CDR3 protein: CSASPRAGSYNSPLHF; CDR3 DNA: TGCAGTGCTAGCCCCAGGGCCGGCTCCTATAATTCACCCCTCCACTTT
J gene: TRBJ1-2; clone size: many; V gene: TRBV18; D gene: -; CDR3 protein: CASSPPLPWGRDYGYTF; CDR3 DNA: TGTGCCAGCTCACCACCCCTTCCCTGGGGAAGAGACTATGGCTACACCTTC
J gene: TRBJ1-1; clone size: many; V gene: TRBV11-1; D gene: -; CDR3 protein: CASSSVGNTEAFF; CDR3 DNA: TGTGCCAGCAGTTCTGTGGGGAACACTGAAGCTTTCTTT
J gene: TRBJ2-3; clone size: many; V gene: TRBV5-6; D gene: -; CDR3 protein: CASSLGGSVAGDTQYF; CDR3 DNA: TGTGCCAGCAGCTTGGGTGGCAGCGTAGCTGGCGATACGCAGTATTTT
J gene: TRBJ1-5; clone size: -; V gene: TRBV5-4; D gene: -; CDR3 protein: CASSWPGFSNQPQHF; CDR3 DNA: TGTGCCAGCAGCTGGCCGGGGTTCAGCAATCAGCCCCAGCATTTT
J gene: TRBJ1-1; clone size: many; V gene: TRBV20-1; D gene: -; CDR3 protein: CSAALRSNTEAFF; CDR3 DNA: TGCAGTGCTGCCTTGCGTTCGAACACTGAAGCTTTCTTT
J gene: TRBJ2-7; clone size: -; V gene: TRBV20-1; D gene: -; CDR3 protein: CSGGGQNYEQYF; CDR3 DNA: TGCAGTGGGGGGGGACAGAACTACGAGCAGTACTTC
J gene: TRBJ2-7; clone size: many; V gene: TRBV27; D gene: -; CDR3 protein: CASSLTAGTPTTYYEQYF; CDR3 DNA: TGTGCCAGCAGTTTGACTGCGGGGACTCCGACTACGTACTACGAGCAGTACTTC
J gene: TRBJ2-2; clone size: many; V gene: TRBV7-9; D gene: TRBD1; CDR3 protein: CASSSWDSNTGELFF; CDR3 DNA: TGTGCCAGCAGCTCCTGGGACAGTAACACCGGGGAGCTGTTTTTT
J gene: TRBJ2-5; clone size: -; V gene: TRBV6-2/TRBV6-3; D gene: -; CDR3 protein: CASSQTGCQETQYF; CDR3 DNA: TGTGCCAGCAGTCAGACAGGATGCCAAGAGACCCAGTACTTC
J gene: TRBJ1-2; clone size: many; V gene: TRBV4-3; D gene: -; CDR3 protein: CASSQDWQGQDGYTF; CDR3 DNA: TGCGCCAGCAGCCAAGATTGGCAGGGCCAGGATGGCTACACCTTC
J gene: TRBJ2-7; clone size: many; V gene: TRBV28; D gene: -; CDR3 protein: CASSLNVFPKQYF; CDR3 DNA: TGTGCCAGCAGTTTGAATGTTTTCCCCAAGCAGTACTTC
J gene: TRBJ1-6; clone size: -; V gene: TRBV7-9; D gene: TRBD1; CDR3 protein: CASRGTGEASPLNF; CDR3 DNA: TGTGCCAGCAGGGGAACAGGGGAGGCTTCACCCCTCAACTTT
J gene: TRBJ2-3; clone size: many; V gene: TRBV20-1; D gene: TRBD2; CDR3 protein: CSADPVAGGEDTQYF; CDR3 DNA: TGCAGTGCTGACCCCGTTGCGGGGGGGGAAGATACGCAGTATTTT
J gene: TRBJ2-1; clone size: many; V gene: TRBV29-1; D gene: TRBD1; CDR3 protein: CSVTGVGEQFF; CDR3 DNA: TGCAGCGTAACAGGGGTGGGTGAGCAGTTCTTC
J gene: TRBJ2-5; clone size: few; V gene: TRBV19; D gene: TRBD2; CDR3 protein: CASSPRDYPTETQYF; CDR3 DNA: TGTGCCAGTAGTCCCCGGGACTATCCGACCGAGACCCAGTACTTC
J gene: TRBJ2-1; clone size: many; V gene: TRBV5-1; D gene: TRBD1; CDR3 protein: CASSVPGQGGNEQFF; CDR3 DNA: TGCGCCAGCAGTGTCCCCGGACAGGGCGGCAATGAGCAGTTCTTC
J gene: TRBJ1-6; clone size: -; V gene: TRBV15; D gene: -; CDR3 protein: CATSTRDSPLHF; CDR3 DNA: TGTGCCACCAGCACCCGGGATTCACCCCTCCACTTT
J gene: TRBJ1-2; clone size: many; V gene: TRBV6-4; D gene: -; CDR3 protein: CASISEGCHYGYTF; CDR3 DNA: TGTGCCAGCATCTCGGAGGGGTGTCATTATGGCTACACCTTC
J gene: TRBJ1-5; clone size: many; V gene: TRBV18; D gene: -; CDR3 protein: CASSPDRNQPQHF; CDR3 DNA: TGTGCCAGCTCACCCGACAGAAATCAGCCCCAGCATTTT
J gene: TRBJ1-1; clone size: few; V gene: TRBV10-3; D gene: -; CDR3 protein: CAISELPYTEAFF; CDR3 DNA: TGTGCCATCAGTGAATTGCCCTACACTGAAGCTTTCTTT
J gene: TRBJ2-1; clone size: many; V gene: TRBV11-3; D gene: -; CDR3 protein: CASSWRGNEQFF; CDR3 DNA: TGTGCCAGCAGTTGGAGGGGCAATGAGCAGTTCTTC
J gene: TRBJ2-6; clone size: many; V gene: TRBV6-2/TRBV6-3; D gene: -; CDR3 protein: CASSYVGHSGANVLTF; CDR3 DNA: TGTGCCAGCAGTTACGTGGGACACTCTGGGGCCAACGTCCTGACTTTC
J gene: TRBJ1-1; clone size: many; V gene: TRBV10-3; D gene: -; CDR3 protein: CAISEVGGRTEAFF; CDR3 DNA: TGTGCCATCAGTGAGGTCGGGGGGAGGACTGAAGCTTTCTTT
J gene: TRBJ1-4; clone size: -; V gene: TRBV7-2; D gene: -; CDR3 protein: CASSRSNEKLFF; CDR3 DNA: TGTGCCAGCAGCCGAAGTAATGAAAAACTGTTTTTT
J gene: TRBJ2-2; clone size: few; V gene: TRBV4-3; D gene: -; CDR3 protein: CASSQMAGENTGELFF; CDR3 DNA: TGCGCCAGCAGCCAAATGGCCGGGGAGAACACCGGGGAGCTGTTTTTT
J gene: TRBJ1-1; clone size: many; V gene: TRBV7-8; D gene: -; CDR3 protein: CASSFRYGTEAFF; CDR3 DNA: TGTGCCAGCAGTTTTCGTTATGGCACTGAAGCTTTCTTT
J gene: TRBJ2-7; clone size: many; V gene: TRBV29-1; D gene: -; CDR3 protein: CSAIEGTYEQYF; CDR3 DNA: TGCAGCGCCATCGAGGGTACCTACGAGCAGTACTTC
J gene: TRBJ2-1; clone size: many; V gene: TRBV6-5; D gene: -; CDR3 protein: CASSYTSSPSYNEQFF; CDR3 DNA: TGTGCCAGCAGTTACACCTCGTCCCCATCCTACAATGAGCAGTTCTTC
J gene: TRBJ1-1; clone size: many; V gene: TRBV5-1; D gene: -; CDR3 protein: CASRRQSNTEAFF; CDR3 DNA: TGCGCCAGCAGACGGCAGTCGAACACTGAAGCTTTCTTT
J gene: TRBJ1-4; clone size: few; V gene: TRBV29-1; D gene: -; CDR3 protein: CSVEDRGGREKLFF; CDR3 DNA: TGCAGCGTTGAAGATCGGGGAGGTCGTGAAAAACTGTTTTTT
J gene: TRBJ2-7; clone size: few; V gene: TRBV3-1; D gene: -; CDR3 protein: CASSQMGYSYEQYF; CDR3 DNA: TGTGCCAGCAGCCAAATGGGATACTCCTACGAGCAGTACTTC
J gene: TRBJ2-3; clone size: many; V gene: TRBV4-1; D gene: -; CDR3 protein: CASSQTGLSPDTQYF; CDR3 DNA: TGCGCCAGCAGCCAAACAGGTCTCAGCCCAGATACGCAGTATTTT
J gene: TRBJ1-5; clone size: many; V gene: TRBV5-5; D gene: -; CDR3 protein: CASSLLDSNQPQHF; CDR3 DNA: TGTGCCAGCAGCTTGCTAGATAGCAATCAGCCCCAGCATTTT
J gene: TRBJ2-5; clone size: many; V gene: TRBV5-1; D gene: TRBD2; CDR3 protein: CASSFGLAGGTYQETQYF; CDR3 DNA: TGCGCCAGCAGCTTCGGACTAGCGGGGGGCACGTACCAAGAGACCCAGTACTTC
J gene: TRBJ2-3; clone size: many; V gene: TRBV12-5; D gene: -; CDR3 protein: CASGGSPTDTQYF; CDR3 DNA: TGTGCTAGTGGGGGGTCTCCCACAGATACGCAGTATTTT
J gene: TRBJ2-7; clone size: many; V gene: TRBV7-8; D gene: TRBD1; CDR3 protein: CASRSRGTVLNEQYF; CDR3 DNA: TGTGCCAGCAGATCACGAGGGACAGTCTTAAACGAGCAGTACTTC
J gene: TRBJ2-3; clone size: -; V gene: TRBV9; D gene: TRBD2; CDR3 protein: CASSVIGGGPTDTQYF; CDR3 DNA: TGTGCCAGCAGCGTAATCGGCGGGGGGCCCACAGATACGCAGTATTTT
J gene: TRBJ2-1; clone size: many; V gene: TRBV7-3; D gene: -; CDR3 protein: CASSLTGLANEQFF; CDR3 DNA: TGTGCCAGCAGCTTAACGGGGCTAGCAAATGAGCAGTTCTTC
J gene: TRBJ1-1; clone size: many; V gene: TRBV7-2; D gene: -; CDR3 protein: CASSLDWGAEEAFF; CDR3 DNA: TGTGCCAGCAGCTTAGATTGGGGGGCAGAGGAAGCTTTCTTT
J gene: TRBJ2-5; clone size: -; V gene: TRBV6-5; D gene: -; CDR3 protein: CASSYSGQGCLETQYF; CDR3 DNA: TGTGCCAGCAGTTACTCGGGTCAGGGGTGTTTAGAGACCCAGTACTTC
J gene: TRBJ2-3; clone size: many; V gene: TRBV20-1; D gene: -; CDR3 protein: CSVRGSLDTQYF; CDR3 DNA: TGCAGTGTAAGGGGCTCCTTGGATACGCAGTATTTT
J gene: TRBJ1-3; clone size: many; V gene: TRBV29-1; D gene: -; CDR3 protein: CSVGSLSGNTIYF; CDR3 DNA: TGCAGCGTTGGCAGCCTCTCTGGAAACACCATATATTTT
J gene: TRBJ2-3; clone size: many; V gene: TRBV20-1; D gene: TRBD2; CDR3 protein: CSARGLAGAQDTQYF; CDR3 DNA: TGCAGTGCTAGGGGACTAGCGGGGGCCCAAGATACGCAGTATTTT
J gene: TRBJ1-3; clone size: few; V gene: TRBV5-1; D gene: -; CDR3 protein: CASSWTAGSGNTIYF; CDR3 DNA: TGCGCCAGCAGCTGGACGGCGGGATCTGGAAACACCATATATTTT
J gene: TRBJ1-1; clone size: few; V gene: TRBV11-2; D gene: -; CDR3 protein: CASSLAVGAEAFF; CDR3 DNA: TGTGCCAGCAGCTTAGCGGTGGGAGCCGAAGCTTTCTTT
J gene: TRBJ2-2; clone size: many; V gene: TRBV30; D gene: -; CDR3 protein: CAWAIQTGSTGELFF; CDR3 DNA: TGTGCCTGGGCCATCCAGACAGGAAGCACCGGGGAGCTGTTTTTT
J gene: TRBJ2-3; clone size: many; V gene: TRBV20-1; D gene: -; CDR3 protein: CSARSPEGTDTQYF; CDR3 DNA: TGCAGTGCTAGATCTCCGGAGGGCACAGATACGCAGTATTTT
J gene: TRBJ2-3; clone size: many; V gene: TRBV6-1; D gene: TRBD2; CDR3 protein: CASSVLAGGLTDTQYF; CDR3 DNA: TGTGCCAGCAGTGTTCTAGCGGGGGGGCTCACAGATACGCAGTATTTT